This TCR beta chain was profiled in a study of control samples from healthy donors and cancer patients. This table comes from immunoSEQ multiplex PCR, and its TCRdb copy is limited to in-frame clones, with some not included. The data contain 100,000 or so clones, roughly nine tenths of them seen just once; the ten biggest clones take up 2% to 2.5%. V shed 5 bases and J shed 0 bases, with 5 bases lying between them. From germline, CDR1 is SEHNR and CDR2 FQNEAQ (reference sequence). The CDR3 length is 13 residues. This clonotype originated in a woman between 18 and 30 years old in good health. Sequenced input: blood. The chain is built from TRBV7-9 and TRBJ1-3; the D is unclear. The CDR3 here is CASSEFSGNTIYF. The CDR3 nucleotides read TGTGCCAGCAGCGAATTCTCTGGAAACACCATATATTTT.